This T cell receptor beta chain emerged from a study of OX40 agonist ivuxolimab in advanced cancers. About the study: Patients received the agonistic anti-OX40 (CD134) antibody ivuxolimab. Dose-escalation cases comprised hepatocellular carcinoma, melanoma, renal cell or head and neck cancer. Study-level points and caveats: Low clonal expansion, among the lowest seen, marked partial responders at 0.1-3.0 mg/kg.

Method: immunoSEQ multiplex PCR; TCRdb's copy keeps in-frame clones and lacks some. Among 35,000 to 40,000 clones, roughly 91% were seen once, and the ten largest hold roughly an eighth. The CDR3 consists of 15 residues. Trimming stripped 2 bases from V and 3 bases from J, with 13 bases between. Germline values: CDR1 SEHNR, CDR2 FQNEAQ (reference sequence). A word on this clone: Its antigen is currently unknown.

The receptor was derived from an adult with an advanced solid tumor such as melanoma, head and neck, liver or kidney cancer. V usage is TRBV7-9 and J usage is TRBJ1-2, with unresolved D. Sequenced here: CD4+ or CD8+ T cells sorted from blood, sampled in a trial of the OX40 agonist ivuxolimab. The CDR3 loop reads CASSLMLRRDYGYTF. CDR3 DNA: TGTGCCAGCAGCTTAATGCTTAGGAGGGACTATGGCTACACCTTC.